The TCR beta chain under discussion was sequenced for a study of blood T cell repertoires in COVID-19 (dated by TCRdb to about 2020). In the study overall: Collaborator samples came from the United States, Italy and Spain and covered acute and convalescent phases of COVID-19. Subjects who had been exposed to COVID-19, were actively infected with it, or had recovered from it provided the deeply sampled blood TCRbeta repertoires that made up the dataset. The repertoires were made available in a free public database intended to serve as a resource for research on the immune response to SARS-CoV-2. The sample metadata nearly always contained a de-identified subject ID, COVID-19 status, age in years and sex. Samples came from the ongoing ImmuneRACE study (first 160 participants) plus 1,254 subjects from 6 global collaborators. Where available, HLA class I and class II types were obtained from metadata supplied by the sample provider rather than from assay-based typing. The material from the prospective study consisted of cDNA or gDNA derived from T cells, B-cell-depleted T cells, or PBMCs. What the research found in general, with its limitations: How much clinical and demographic metadata was included differed by source and by participant, and the metadata was provided uncurated.

The immunoSEQ Assay, a bias-controlled multiplex PCR, was used to amplify TCRbeta CDR3 regions from genomic DNA. Under the source paper's analysis protocol: The number of nucleated cells in each sample was estimated from the amplification of reference gene primers within the assay. Sequence reads were collapsed and filtered to measure the absolute abundance of every unique TCRbeta CDR3 rearrangement. For each sample, productive Simpson clonality was calculated by taking the square root of Simpson's diversity index across productive rearrangements. TCRdb holds this immuneACCESS table with in-frame rearrangements only. Some clones are missing; in checked studies, unresolved V genes explain under half, and the rest has no known cause. That table gives V, J and clone size, and the DNA gave D and trimming. Recorded for this sample are 360,000 or so clones; around 89% of them occurred a single time. The ten most abundant clones make up about 6.8% of the sample.

The CDR3 holds 13 amino acids from the cysteine to the phenylalanine. The only DNA kept is the CDR3, 39 bases in frame from the first base. CDR1 and CDR2 are drawn from the germline V gene: MNHEY, SVGEGT. V is clipped by 5 bases and J by 2 bases, and the sequence between their germline boundaries is 9 bases long. Notes on this clone: Its antigen is still unknown. Base-call qualities are not available, and no considerably larger clone is one nucleotide away.

Collaborating institutions collected whole blood in K2EDTA tubes following their own protocols. For TCRbeta analysis, collaborators shipped samples as frozen whole blood, isolated PBMCs, or DNA extracted from either of those sample types. The rearrangement joined TRBV6-2 or TRBV6-3 to TRBJ1-2; no D gene call is confident. The sequence derives from a man aged 18 to 35 with active or convalescent COVID-19. Sample: peripheral blood. The CDR3 region reads CASSAAGNYGYTF. In nucleotide form, the sequence is TGTGCCAGCAGTGCTGCGGGGAACTATGGCTACACCTTC.